This TCR beta chain was identified during a study of cytomegalovirus exposure and HLA in healthy donors. Study-wide points: In vitro testing confirmed a few CMV-associated chains as specific for CMV antigens.

Details on this clone: Its antigen is currently unknown.

CDR1 is PRHDT, CDR2 FYEKMQ, per germline (reference sequence). Trimming removed 3 bases from V and 5 bases from J, with 14 bases in between. CDR3 size: 15 residues. Produced via immunoSEQ multiplex PCR; TCRdb's table is partial and in-frame only. The sample holds about 150,000 clones, 70% to 90% seen once. The V call is TRBV13, the J call TRBJ2-1, with a tentative D call TRBD2 (6 bases). Specimen: PBMCs. This clonotype originated in a human donor in good health. The CDR3 region is CASSFSTGLDNEQFF. CDR3 nucleotides: TGTGCCAGCAGCTTCTCAACGGGACTGGACAATGAGCAGTTCTTC.